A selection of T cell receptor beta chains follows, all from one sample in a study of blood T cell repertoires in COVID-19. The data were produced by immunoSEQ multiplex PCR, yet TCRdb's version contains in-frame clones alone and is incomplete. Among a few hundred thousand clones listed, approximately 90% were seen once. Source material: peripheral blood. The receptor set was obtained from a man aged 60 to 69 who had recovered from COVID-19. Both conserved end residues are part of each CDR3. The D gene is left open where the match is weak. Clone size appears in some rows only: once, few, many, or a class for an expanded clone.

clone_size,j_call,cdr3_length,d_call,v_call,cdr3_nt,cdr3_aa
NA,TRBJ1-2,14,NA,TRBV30,TGTGCCTGGCCCCGGGTGGGAGAGGCTGGTGGCTACACCTTC,CAWPRVGEAGGYTF
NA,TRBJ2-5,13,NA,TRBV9,TGTGCCAGCAGCGTGCGTCTAGGAGAGACCCAGTACTTC,CASSVRLGETQYF
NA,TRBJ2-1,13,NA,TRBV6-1,TGTGCCAGCAGAAAGGGAGAAGAAGGTGAGCAGTTCTTC,CASRKGEEGEQFF
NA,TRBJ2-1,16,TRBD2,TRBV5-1,TGCGCCAGCAGCTTGGCCCGGGGGGGCGGATCCAATGAGCAGTTCTTC,CASSLARGGGSNEQFF
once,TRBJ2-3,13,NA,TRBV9,TGTGCCAGCAGCGCCGCACAGGGTGGTACGCAGTATTTT,CASSAAQGGTQYF
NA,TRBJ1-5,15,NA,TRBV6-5,TGTGCCAGCCGTCGCGCCCGGGACTCCGATCAGCCCCAGCATTTT,CASRRARDSDQPQHF
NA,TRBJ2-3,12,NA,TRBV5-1,TGCGCCAGCAGCACAGGCACAGATACGCAGTATTTT,CASSTGTDTQYF
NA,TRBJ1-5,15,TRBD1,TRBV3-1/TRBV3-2,TGTGCCAGCAGCCGAACAGGGGAGAGGGGTCAGCCCCAGCATTTT,CASSRTGERGQPQHF
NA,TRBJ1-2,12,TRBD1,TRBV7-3,TGTGCCAGCAGCTCGGACAGGGCTGGCTACACCTTC,CASSSDRAGYTF
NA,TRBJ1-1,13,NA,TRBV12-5,TGTGCTACTGAAGGGGGTATGAACACTGAAGCTTTCTTT,CATEGGMNTEAFF
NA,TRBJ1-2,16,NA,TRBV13,TGTGCCAGCAGCTTAGGTGGCCCTAACCGGGTCAGTGGCTACACCTTC,CASSLGGPNRVSGYTF
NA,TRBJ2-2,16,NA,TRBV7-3,TGTGCCAGCAGCTCCTGGGTGGGCCTCGACACCGGGGAGCTGTTTTTT,CASSSWVGLDTGELFF
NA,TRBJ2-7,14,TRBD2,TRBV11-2,TGTGCCAGCAGCTTAGATCGGCTCCTAGCGGGTGCGTACTTC,CASSLDRLLAGAYF
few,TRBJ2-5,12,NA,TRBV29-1,TGCAGCGCCGGACATGTCGGGGAGACCCAGTACTTC,CSAGHVGETQYF
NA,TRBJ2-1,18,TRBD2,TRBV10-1,TGCGCCAGCAGCGAACTAGCGGGAGGATATAGCTCCTACAATGAGCAGTTCTTC,CASSELAGGYSSYNEQFF
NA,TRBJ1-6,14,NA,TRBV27,TGTGCCAGCAGCCCTCTCGGTAAACATTCACCCCTCCACTTT,CASSPLGKHSPLHF
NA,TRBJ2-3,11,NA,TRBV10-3,TGTGCCATCAGCCAGTGGGATACGCAGTATTTT,CAISQWDTQYF
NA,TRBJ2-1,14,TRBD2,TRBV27,TGTGCCAACTTGGGACTAGCGGGATTAAATGAGCAGTTCTTC,CANLGLAGLNEQFF
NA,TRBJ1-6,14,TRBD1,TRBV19,TGTGCCAGTAGGACAGGGGGAAGAAATTCACCCCTCCACTTT,CASRTGGRNSPLHF
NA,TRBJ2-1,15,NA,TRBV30,TGTGCCTGGAGACGGCTAGCGATCTCCTACAATGAGCAGTTCTTC,CAWRRLAISYNEQFF
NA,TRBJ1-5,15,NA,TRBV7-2,TGTGCCAGCAGACCCTCTGCGGTAGGCAATCAGCCCCAGCATTTT,CASRPSAVGNQPQHF
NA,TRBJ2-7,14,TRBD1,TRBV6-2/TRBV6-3,TGTGCCAGCAGTTCTGCCGGGACAGGGGACGAGCAGTACTTC,CASSSAGTGDEQYF
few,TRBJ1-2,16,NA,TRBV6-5,TGTGCCAGCAGTTACAATAGGGGCCAGGGGATAGGGGGCTACACCTTC,CASSYNRGQGIGGYTF
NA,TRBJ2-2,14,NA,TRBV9,TGTGCCAGCAGCGCCCGTACAGGGCCCGGGGAGCTGTTTTTT,CASSARTGPGELFF
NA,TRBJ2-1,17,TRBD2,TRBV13,TGTGCCAGCAGCAAAAGGGGACTAGCGGGGGCTTACAATGAGCAGTTCTTC,CASSKRGLAGAYNEQFF
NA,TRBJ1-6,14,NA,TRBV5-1,TGCGCCAGCAGCTTGAACGCGGGTGCGTCACCCCTCCACTTT,CASSLNAGASPLHF
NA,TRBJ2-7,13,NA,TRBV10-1,TGCGCCAGCAGTGGGTTGGGGGCAGACGAGCAGTACTTC,CASSGLGADEQYF
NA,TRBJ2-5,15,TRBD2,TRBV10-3,TGTGCCATCAGGGCTAGCGGGGGTTACCAAGAGACCCAGTACTTC,CAIRASGGYQETQYF
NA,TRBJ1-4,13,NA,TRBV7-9,TGTGCCAGCAGCGGCGCGGTTAATGAAAAACTGTTTTTT,CASSGAVNEKLFF
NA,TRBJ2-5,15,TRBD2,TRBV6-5,TGTGCCAGCAGTTACTCGGGGACTAGCGAGGAGACCCAGTACTTC,CASSYSGTSEETQYF
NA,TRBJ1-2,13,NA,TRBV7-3,TGTGCCAGCAGCTTAGGCCAGGACTATGGCTACACCTTC,CASSLGQDYGYTF
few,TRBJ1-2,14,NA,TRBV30,TGTGCCTGGAGTGTAGGGGCAACACGCAATGGCTACACCTTC,CAWSVGATRNGYTF
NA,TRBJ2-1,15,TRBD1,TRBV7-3,TGTGCCAGCAGCCTATCGAAGGGGGCGTACAATGAGCAGTTCTTC,CASSLSKGAYNEQFF
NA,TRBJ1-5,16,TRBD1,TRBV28,TGTGCCAGTCACAAACAGGGGGCCATTAGCAATCAGCCCCAGCATTTT,CASHKQGAISNQPQHF
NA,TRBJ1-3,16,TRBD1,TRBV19,TGTGCCAGTGCTGCTGACAGGGGTAACGCTGGAAACACCATATATTTT,CASAADRGNAGNTIYF